Sequencing of this T cell receptor beta chain was carried out in a study of blood T cell repertoires in COVID-19. The J segment lost 8 bases and the V segment lost 8 bases, leaving 9 bases of the junction unmatched. This CDR3 is 14 amino acids long. From germline, CDR1 is LNHDA and CDR2 SQIVND (reference sequence). Sequencing used immunoSEQ multiplex PCR; TCRdb keeps in-frame clones, though not all of them. The sample records 150,000 to 170,000 clones, 84% being singletons. Across under 25 US areas, participants ranged in age from roughly 18 to 95 years. Sequenced sample: PBMCs or T cells enriched from blood (not recorded which). The clonotype originates from a man in his fifties who had recovered from COVID-19. V gene TRBV19 combines with J gene TRBJ1-6; 7 nucleotides line up with TRBD1. The CDR3 sequence: CASRWGTGDSPLHF. For the CDR3, the DNA is TGTGCCAGTCGGTGGGGTACAGGGGATTCACCCCTCCACTTT.